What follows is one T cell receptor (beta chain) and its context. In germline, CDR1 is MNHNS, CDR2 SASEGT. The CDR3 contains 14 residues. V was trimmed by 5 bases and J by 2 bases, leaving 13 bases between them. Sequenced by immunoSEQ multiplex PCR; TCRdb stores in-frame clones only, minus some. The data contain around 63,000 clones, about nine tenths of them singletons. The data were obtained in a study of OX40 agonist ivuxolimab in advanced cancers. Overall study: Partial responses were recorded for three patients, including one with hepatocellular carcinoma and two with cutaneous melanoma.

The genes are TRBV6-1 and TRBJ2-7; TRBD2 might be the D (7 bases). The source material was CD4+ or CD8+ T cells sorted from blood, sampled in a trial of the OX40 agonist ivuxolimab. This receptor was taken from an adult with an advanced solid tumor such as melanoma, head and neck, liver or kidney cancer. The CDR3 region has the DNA TGTGCCAGCAGTAAGGGGGGGAGTGCCTACGAGCAGTACTTC. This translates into CASSKGGSAYEQYF.